The 31 T cell receptor beta chains in this list originate from one sample, sequenced in a study of neurological immune-mediated disorders. TCRdb independently ran MiXCR on the 5' RACE reads; one entry per CDR3 protein. The repertoire has some 50,000 distinct CDR3 sequences, roughly 17% of them found once; the top ten carry more than 3.5%. The specimen sequenced was PBMCs. All receptors derive from a man aged 60 to 69 in good health.

This clonotype has at least ten counts. V and J are TRBV10-3 and TRBJ1-1; D might be TRBD1 (5 bases). Trimming removed 8 bases from V and 1 base from J, with 5 bases in between. The length of the CDR3 is 11 residues. CDR1 and CDR2 from the germline V gene are ENHRY and SYGVKD. CDR3 coding DNA: TGTGCCATCGGACAGAACACTGAAGCTTTCTTT. Translated, it gives CAIGQNTEAFF.

The chain links TRBV20-1 to TRBJ2-1, with D hard to call. V was shortened by 6 bases and J by 0 bases, with 21 bases between the two germline ends. There are 17 residues in the CDR3. CDR1 DFQATT and CDR2 SNEGSKA come from the germline V gene (reference sequence). Here the CDR3 reads CSANPRANKSSYNEQFF. The CDR3 DNA reads TGCAGTGCCAACCCACGGGCGAACAAAAGCTCCTACAATGAGCAGTTCTTC.

Many counts were recorded for this clonotype. The chain recombines TRBV11-2 with TRBJ2-1; weak D call: TRBD2 (6 bases). The CDR3 runs to 16 residues. Trimming pared 5 bases from V and 5 bases from J, leaving 19 bases between. CDR1 is SGHAT and CDR2 is FQNNGV in the germline V gene. Written as DNA, the CDR3 is TGTGCCAGCAGCCGTTCCGGGGGACGTGCCGACAATGAGCAGTTCTTC. Translation gives CASSRSGGRADNEQFF.

This chain connects TRBV19 to TRBJ1-1; D uncertain. The length of the CDR3 is 14 residues. Germline V gene data show CDR1 as LNHDA and CDR2 as SQIVND (reference sequence). V lost 3 bases and J lost 5, with 13 bases in between. The CDR3 coding sequence is TGTGCCAGTAGTATCGCTGGCAGGTCAACTGAAGCTTTCTTT. This gives the protein CASSIAGRSTEAFF.

This chain's CDR3 is CASRGLDSDTQYF. The CDR3 coding sequence is TGTGCCAGTCGGGGACTAGATTCGGATACGCAGTATTTT. The chain joins TRBV19 to TRBJ2-3; TRBD2 aligns across 8 bases. Germline V CDR1 and CDR2: LNHDA, SQIVND (reference sequence). The CDR3 runs 13 residues. Germline trimming cut 8 bases from V and 6 bases from J; bases unmatched to any gene: 7.

This clonotype was seen a few times. This sequence joins TRBV27 and TRBJ2-3; D remains unclear. V lost 10 bases and J 5 bases, leaving 16 bases between the germline ends. The CDR3 sequence is 13 residues long. Germline CDR1 and CDR2: MNHEY and SMNVEV (reference sequence). In nucleotides, the CDR3 is TGTGCCACTTGGGGTCAGAGTAGAGATACGCAGTATTTT. Translated, it gives CATWGQSRDTQYF.

This clonotype has ten or more counts. The chain joins TRBV5-1 to TRBJ2-3, with TRBD2 matching 8 bases. The V and J ends lost 5 bases and 0 bases, in that order; junction bases with no gene match: 5. The CDR3 is 15 residues long. Per the germline V gene, CDR1 is SGHRS and CDR2 is YFSETQ. The CDR3 DNA reads TGCGCCAGCAGAGACGGGAGGGCTAGCACAGATACGCAGTATTTT. The encoded protein is CASRDGRASTDTQYF.

This clonotype was counted many times. CDR3 bases: TGTGCCAGCGTACCCCTTCAGGCGGGAAGTGAGCAGTTCTTC. This sequence encodes CASVPLQAGSEQFF. The rearrangement uses TRBV7-9 and TRBJ2-1; D is possibly TRBD2 (6 bases). The germline CDR1 and CDR2 sequences are SEHNR and FQNEAQ (reference sequence). V was cut by 8 bases and J by 9 bases, with 20 bases left in between. This CDR3 spans 14 amino acids.

As for this clonotype: Since a much larger clone is just one base distant, this may be a read error. The chain joins TRBV12-3 or TRBV12-4 to TRBJ2-1; a possible D gene is TRBD1 (5 bases). CDR3 size: 14 residues. The CDR3 reads CANSFQGSYNEQFF. The DNA of the CDR3 is TGTGCCAACAGTTTCCAGGGCTCCTACAATGAGCAGTTCTTC.

The chain employs TRBV10-3 and TRBJ1-1, with D perhaps TRBD1 (5 bases). V was trimmed by 6 bases and J by 3 bases, leaving 5 bases between them. The CDR3 contains 11 residues. CDR1 is ENHRY, CDR2 SYGVKD, per germline. CDR3 loop: CAIRGDTEAFF. CDR3 nucleotide sequence: TGTGCCATCAGAGGGGACACTGAAGCTTTCTTT.

This clonotype has ten or more counts. This chain connects TRBV12-3 or TRBV12-4 to TRBJ2-5; 9 nucleotides agree with TRBD1. This CDR3 region has 13 residues. Trimming at V came to 6 bases and at J to 5 bases, leaving 4 bases not matched to a gene. The CDR3 sequence is CASRQGARETQYF. DNA of the CDR3: TGTGCCAGCAGACAGGGGGCGCGGGAGACCCAGTACTTC.

This clonotype came up once. A single base separates this from a much larger clone, so it may be a read error. Here the CDR3 reads CIVPATSYNEQFF. The CDR3 DNA sequence: TGCATTGTCCCGGCCACCTCCTACAATGAGCAGTTCTTC. This chain uses TRBV20-1 with TRBJ2-1, with unresolved D. There are 13 residues in the CDR3. Germline V gene lookup returns CDR1 DFQATT and CDR2 SNEGSKA (reference sequence).

This clonotype was found many times. J is TRBJ2-1 and V is TRBV6-5; the D gene could be TRBD1 or TRBD2 (6 bases each). Trimming cost V 0 bases and J 8 bases, with 11 bases left between them. The CDR3 consists of 14 residues. Germline V gene sequence: CDR1 MNHEY, CDR2 SVGAGI. CDR3 in amino acids: CASSYSGGLDEQFF. CDR3 coding DNA: TGTGCCAGCAGTTACTCGGGGGGCCTGGATGAGCAGTTCTTC.

The rearrangement links TRBV29-1 to TRBJ1-2, with D perhaps matching TRBD1 (5 bases). This CDR3 has 12 residues. In germline, CDR1 is SQVTM, CDR2 ANQGSEA. V lost 5 bases and J 12 bases, leaving 19 bases between the germline ends. The CDR3 region has the DNA TGCAGCGTTAGGGTACAGGAATATGGAAACACCTTC. It yields the protein CSVRVQEYGNTF.

This clonotype came up many times. The chain recombines TRBV5-1 with TRBJ2-7, with 8 bases that match TRBD1. This CDR3 is built from 15 residues. The V gene end was trimmed by 4 bases and the J gene end by 0 bases; junction bases not matched to a gene: 6. CDR1 is SGHRS and CDR2 is YFSETQ in the germline V gene. CDR3 loop: CASSVGQAFSYEQYF. The CDR3 DNA reads as TGCGCCAGCAGCGTGGGACAGGCCTTCTCCTACGAGCAGTACTTC.

Note on this clonotype: This may be a read error, as it is one base from a much larger clone. V is TRBV27 and J is TRBJ2-1; 12 bases fit TRBD2. Trimming cost V 7 bases and J 5 bases; bases outside gene matches: 12. There are 17 residues in the CDR3. Germline loops: CDR1 MNHEY, CDR2 SMNVEV (reference sequence). The CDR3 DNA sequence: TGTGCCAGCATTTCCCTAGCGGGAGGGCCCTTCGACAATGAGCAGTTCTTC. Its translation is CASISLAGGPFDNEQFF.

This clonotype has ten or more counts. The CDR3 loop reads CASSLRDNSYEQYF. DNA of the CDR3: TGTGCCAGCAGCCTCCGGGACAACTCCTACGAGCAGTACTTC. V usage is TRBV6-2 or TRBV6-3 and J usage is TRBJ2-7; maybe TRBD1 (6 bases). Germline V gene lookup returns CDR1 MNHEY and CDR2 SVGEGT. Trimming cost V 6 bases and J 0 bases, with 12 bases left between them. The CDR3 runs 14 residues.

This clonotype was detected ten times or more. This chain connects TRBV20-1 to TRBJ1-1; D ambiguous. The CDR3 spans 14 residues. Germline CDR1 and CDR2: DFQATT and SNEGSKA (reference sequence). The CDR3 protein is CSADLGSGFNEAFF. The CDR3, as DNA: TGCAGCGCTGACCTCGGCTCGGGGTTTAATGAAGCTTTCTTT.

Comment on this clonotype: Its ends do not fully match the called genes, so a read error is possible. The gene calls are TRBV10-3 and TRBJ2-3; 12 bases map to TRBD2. The germline gives CDR1 ENHRY, CDR2 SYGVKD. The CDR3 has 16 amino acids. CDR3 nucleotides: TGTGCCATCAGTGGACTAGCGGGAGAGTCCCCGGTTACGCAATATTTT. It yields the protein CAISGLAGESPVTQYF.

This clonotype was counted ten times or more. The chain combines TRBV7-8 with TRBJ2-3; D not certain. The germline V gene encodes CDR1 SGHVS and CDR2 FQNEAQ. The CDR3 is 11 residues long. Trimming stripped 6 bases from V and 6 bases from J, with 7 bases between. The DNA for the CDR3 is TGTGCCAGCAGTCTGAGGGATACGCAGTATTTT. This translates into CASSLRDTQYF.

This clonotype was found many times. The chain joins TRBV6-1 to TRBJ1-5; D possibly corresponds to TRBD1 (6 bases). V was trimmed by 3 bases and J by 9 bases, leaving 27 bases between them. The CDR3 spans 18 residues. The germline CDR1 and CDR2 sequences are MNHNS and SASEGT. The chain's CDR3 is CASSETKRGRGGPRPQHF. CDR3 sequence (DNA): TGTGCCAGCAGTGAGACCAAACGGGGCAGGGGTGGTCCCCGGCCCCAGCATTTT.

This clonotype has ten or more counts. This chain uses TRBV7-3 with TRBJ2-3; no reliable D call. Trimming took 5 bases from V and 5 from J, leaving 8 bases between them. CDR1 is SGHTA, CDR2 FQGTGA, per germline. The CDR3 length is 12 residues. CDR3 sequence: CASSPIRDTQYF. CDR3 nucleotide sequence: TGTGCCAGCAGCCCGATCCGAGATACGCAGTATTTT.

This clonotype was counted ten times or more. The V call is TRBV10-3, the J call TRBJ2-1; 8 bases line up with TRBD2. There are 15 residues in the CDR3. Germline loops: CDR1 ENHRY, CDR2 SYGVKD. The J segment lost 6 bases and the V segment lost 6 bases, leaving 10 bases of the junction unmatched. The CDR3 region is CAISVSGTRFNEQFF. The DNA for the CDR3 is TGTGCCATCAGCGTATCCGGGACTAGATTCAATGAGCAGTTCTTC.

This clonotype was found many times. V usage is TRBV28 and J usage is TRBJ2-1; a possible D gene is TRBD1 (7 bases). Trimming removed 3 bases at V and 6 bases at J, with 15 bases between. The germline gives CDR1 MDHEN, CDR2 SYDVKM. The CDR3 length is 15 residues. CDR3 amino acids: CASSFIDREANEQFF. The CDR3 DNA reads TGTGCCAGCAGTTTTATCGACAGGGAGGCCAATGAGCAGTTCTTC.

This chain links TRBV27 with TRBJ2-2; D uncertain. The germline gives CDR1 MNHEY, CDR2 SMNVEV (reference sequence). The CDR3 consists of 13 residues. The V gene lost 5 bases and the J gene lost 8 bases, with 12 bases spanning the gap. The CDR3 is CASSLSLFGELFF. CDR3 nucleotides: TGTGCCAGCAGTCTTTCCCTTTTTGGGGAGCTGTTTTTT.

This clonotype has a count of ten or more. This chain uses TRBV29-1 with TRBJ2-3; D may be TRBD1 or TRBD2 (6 bases each). CDR3 length: 15 residues. Germline lookup yields CDR1 SQVTM and CDR2 ANQGSEA. Deletions cut 6 bases from V and 4 bases from J, with 20 bases between. The DNA of the CDR3 is TGCAGCGTGGAAACACAGGGACTTGGCTCAGATACGCAGTATTTT. The encoded protein is CSVETQGLGSDTQYF.

In this sample, this clonotype turned up many times. The rearrangement joins TRBV7-2 to TRBJ1-3, with 9 bases fitting TRBD1. Germline CDR1 is SGHTA and CDR2 is FQGNSA. The CDR3 length is 13 residues. The ends lost 4 bases at V and 7 bases at J; junction bases unmatched: 2. The CDR3 sequence: CASSSDRGNTIYF. The CDR3 DNA sequence: TGTGCCAGCAGCTCCGACAGGGGGAACACCATATATTTT.

There are many counts of this clonotype. The V call is TRBV10-3, the J call TRBJ2-5; the match to TRBD2 covers 8 bases. Trimming at V came to 4 bases and at J to 3 bases, leaving 4 bases not matched to a gene. This CDR3 region has 14 residues. The germline CDR1 and CDR2 sequences are ENHRY and SYGVKD. The CDR3 protein is CAISGTSPKETQYF. The CDR3 coding sequence is TGTGCCATCAGTGGGACTAGCCCTAAAGAGACCCAGTACTTC.

Turning to this clonotype: A read error may explain this, as a much larger clone is one base away. The chain joins TRBV4-2 to TRBJ2-1, with D unresolved. Germline CDR1 reads LGHNA; CDR2 reads YNFKEQ. The CDR3 has 12 amino acids. CDR3 nucleotides: TGTGACAGCAGCCAAGCCAACAATGAGCAGTTCTTC. It yields the protein CDSSQANNEQFF.

This clonotype appeared many times. The rearrangement uses TRBV10-3 and TRBJ1-4; D remains unclear. This CDR3 region has 12 residues. Germline CDR1 ENHRY, CDR2 SYGVKD. Trimming shortened V by 11 bases and J by 3 bases, and 10 bases separated the two germline ends. This chain's CDR3 is CAVGPSNEKLFF. The CDR3 DNA sequence: TGTGCCGTAGGACCCTCTAATGAAAAACTGTTTTTT.

This clonotype has ten or more counts. The chain couples TRBV5-1 to TRBJ2-2; 7 bases line up with TRBD1. Germline CDR1 SGHRS, CDR2 YFSETQ. Unmatched junction bases numbered 5, after V lost 0 bases and J lost 3 bases. The CDR3 totals 16 residues. CDR3 sequence reads: CASSLASGQHTGELFF. The CDR3 coding sequence is TGCGCCAGCAGCTTGGCCTCGGGACAGCACACCGGGGAGCTGTTTTTT.